Listed below are T cell receptor beta chains from one sample, sequenced in a study of vaccination and CD4 T cells after COVID-19. TCRdb reanalysed the PCR reads using MiXCR and keeps one entry per CDR3 protein. The sample includes about 11,000 distinct CDR3 sequences, around 50% of them seen just once. No antigens are known for them. The sequencing sample was made of CD4+ T cells from blood, cultured in vitro. Every receptor here comes from a human donor who had recovered from COVID-19. Each CDR3 is given with its conserved first and last residue. The D gene is left open where the match is weak.

cdr3_aa v_call cdr3_length j_call d_call
CASSPSGPIDEQFF TRBV7-8 14 TRBJ2-1 .
CATSDNSPQGATQETQYF TRBV24-1 18 TRBJ2-5 TRBD1
CASSLVADSYRNTIYF TRBV7-2 16 TRBJ1-3 .
CSASTAERAITDTQYF TRBV20-1 16 TRBJ2-3 .
CASRLAGGPYNEQFF TRBV6-1 15 TRBJ2-1 TRBD2
CASSPSGPRNEKLFF TRBV7-9 15 TRBJ1-4 .
CASSQGSAGGYYGYTF TRBV4-2 16 TRBJ1-2 .
CASSLAGTGIHEQFF TRBV5-4 15 TRBJ2-1 TRBD1
CSAPQRDKGETQYF TRBV20-1 14 TRBJ2-5 TRBD2
CASSYTANYGYTF TRBV6-5 13 TRBJ1-2 .
CATGSPDTEAFF TRBV2 12 TRBJ1-1 .
CSAVTGTGFGNTIYF TRBV20-1 15 TRBJ1-3 TRBD1
CSARDLRQGFRLSYNEQFF TRBV20-1 19 TRBJ2-1 .
CASSEAESRQPQHF TRBV2 14 TRBJ1-5 .
CASSFGQSDIYEQYF TRBV11-2 15 TRBJ2-7 .
CASSPRRTSGRSSTLRQFF TRBV7-9 19 TRBJ2-1 TRBD2
CASIDRGDYGYTF TRBV2 13 TRBJ1-2 TRBD1
CAWSVLGFSNSPLHF TRBV30 15 TRBJ1-6 .
CSASTVAGGFTDTQYF TRBV20-1 16 TRBJ2-3 TRBD2
CASSEVPNQPQHF TRBV27 13 TRBJ1-5 .
CATSTRADLLGEQFF TRBV10-3 15 TRBJ2-1 .
CASRPSGTDTQYF TRBV7-6 13 TRBJ2-3 .
CASSFGTTGELFF TRBV7-6 13 TRBJ2-2 .